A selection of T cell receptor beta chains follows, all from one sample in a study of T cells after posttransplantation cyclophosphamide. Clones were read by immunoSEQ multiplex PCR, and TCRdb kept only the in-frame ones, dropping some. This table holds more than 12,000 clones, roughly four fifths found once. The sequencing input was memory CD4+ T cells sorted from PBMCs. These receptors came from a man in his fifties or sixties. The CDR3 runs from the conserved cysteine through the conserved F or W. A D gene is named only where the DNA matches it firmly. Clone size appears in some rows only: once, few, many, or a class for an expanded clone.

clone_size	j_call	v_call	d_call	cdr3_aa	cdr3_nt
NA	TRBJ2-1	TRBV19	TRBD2	CASSPGLAGGIEQFF	TGTGCCAGTAGCCCGGGACTAGCGGGGGGTATTGAGCAGTTCTTC
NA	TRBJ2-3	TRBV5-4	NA	CASSWATDTQYF	TGTGCCAGCAGCTGGGCCACAGATACGCAGTATTTT
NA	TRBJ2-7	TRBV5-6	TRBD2	CASRSNRGGYEQYF	TGTGCCAGCAGGTCAAACCGGGGGGGCTACGAGCAGTACTTC
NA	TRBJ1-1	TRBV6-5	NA	CASSYVLANTEAFF	TGTGCCAGCAGTTACGTATTGGCAAACACTGAAGCTTTCTTT
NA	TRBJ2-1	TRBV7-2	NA	CVSSLSLLAEQFF	TGTGTCAGCAGCTTAAGCCTCCTAGCAGAGCAGTTCTTC
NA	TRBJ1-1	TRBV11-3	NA	CASSMTGNTEAFF	TGTGCCAGCAGCATGACAGGGAACACTGAAGCTTTCTTT
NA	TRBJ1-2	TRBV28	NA	CASIRGDRLYGYTF	TGTGCCAGCATTCGGGGGGACCGCCTCTATGGCTACACCTTC
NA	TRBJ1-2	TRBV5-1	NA	CASRIEGSTLSRSYTF	TGCGCCAGCAGAATTGAGGGCTCCACCCTGAGTAGATCCTACACCTTC
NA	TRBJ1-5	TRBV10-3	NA	CAISGSQNQPQHF	TGTGCCATCAGTGGATCTCAGAACCAGCCCCAGCATTTT
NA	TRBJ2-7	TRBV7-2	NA	CASSPAGLSYEQYF	TGTGCCAGCAGTCCTGCGGGGCTATCCTACGAGCAGTACTTC
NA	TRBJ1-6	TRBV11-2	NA	CASSLFTGNSPLHF	TGTGCCAGCAGCTTATTCACGGGGAATTCACCCCTCCACTTT
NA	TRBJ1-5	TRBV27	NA	CASRPGGRVQPQHF	TGTGCCAGCAGACCGGGAGGGAGAGTTCAGCCCCAGCATTTT
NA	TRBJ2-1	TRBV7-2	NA	CASSFLPDNEQFF	TGTGCCAGCAGCTTCCTACCTGACAATGAGCAGTTCTTC
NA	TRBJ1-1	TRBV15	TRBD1	CATSRDEWQGAEAFF	TGTGCCACCAGCAGAGATGAATGGCAGGGGGCTGAAGCTTTCTTT
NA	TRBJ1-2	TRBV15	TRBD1	CATSDRDRLGYTF	TGTGCCACCAGCGACCGGGACAGGCTCGGCTACACCTTC
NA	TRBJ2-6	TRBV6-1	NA	CASKSGFSGANVLTF	TGTGCCAGCAAGTCGGGGTTCTCAGGGGCCAACGTCCTGACTTTC
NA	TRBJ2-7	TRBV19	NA	CASSIGGGVQDEQYF	TGTGCCAGTAGTATAGGAGGAGGAGTACAAGACGAGCAGTACTTC
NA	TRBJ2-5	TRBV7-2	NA	CASSLDASPRETQYF	TGTGCCAGCAGCTTAGACGCCTCCCCCCGGGAGACCCAGTACTTC
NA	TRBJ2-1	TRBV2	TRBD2	CASRPSGRSYNEQFF	TGTGCCAGCAGGCCTAGCGGTCGCTCCTACAATGAGCAGTTCTTC
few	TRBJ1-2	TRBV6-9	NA	CASSYSRTRTPGAFLNYGYTF	TGTGCCAGCAGTTATTCAAGGACTAGAACTCCAGGGGCCTTCCTCAACTATGGCTACACCTTC
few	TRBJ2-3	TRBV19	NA	CASNQRSTDTQYF	TGTGCCAGCAACCAACGGAGCACAGATACGCAGTATTTT
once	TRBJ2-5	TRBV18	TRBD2	CASSPPRTSGGLQQETQYF	TGTGCCAGCTCACCACCTAGGACTAGCGGGGGGCTACAACAAGAGACCCAGTACTTC
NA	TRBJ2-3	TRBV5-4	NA	CASSLWGVGNTQYF	TGTGCCAGCAGCTTGTGGGGAGTTGGTAATACGCAGTATTTT
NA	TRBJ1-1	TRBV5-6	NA	CASSPDYVDRAIEAFF	TGTGCCAGCAGCCCCGACTACGTAGACCGCGCAATTGAAGCTTTCTTT
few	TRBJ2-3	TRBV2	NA	CASRAGSADTQYF	TGTGCCAGCAGGGCAGGGTCGGCAGATACGCAGTATTTT
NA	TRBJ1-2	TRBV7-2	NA	CASSLGLGQGLGGYTF	TGTGCCAGCAGCTTAGGTTTGGGGCAGGGGTTAGGTGGCTACACCTTC
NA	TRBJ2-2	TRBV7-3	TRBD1	CASSRDRTGELFF	TGTGCCAGCAGCCGGGACAGGACCGGGGAGCTGTTTTTT
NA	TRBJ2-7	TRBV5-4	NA	CASSLVPTRTIRGGEQYF	TGTGCCAGCAGCTTGGTCCCGACTCGGACGATACGGGGAGGCGAGCAGTACTTC
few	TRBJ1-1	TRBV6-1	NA	CASKLRTFRTEAFF	TGTGCCAGCAAACTCCGGACATTCCGGACTGAAGCTTTCTTT
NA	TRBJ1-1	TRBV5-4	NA	CASSLSLHLNTEAFF	TGTGCCAGCAGCTTGAGTTTACATTTGAACACTGAAGCTTTCTTT
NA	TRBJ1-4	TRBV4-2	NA	CASSLLEDLRGEKLFF	TGTGCCAGCAGCCTCTTGGAGGATTTGAGAGGAGAAAAACTGTTTTTT
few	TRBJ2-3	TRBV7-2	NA	CASSFFSSTDTQYF	TGTGCCAGCAGCTTTTTCTCTAGCACAGATACGCAGTATTTT
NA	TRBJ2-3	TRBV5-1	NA	CASIRGGSTDTQYF	TGCGCCAGCATAAGGGGGGGAAGCACAGATACGCAGTATTTT
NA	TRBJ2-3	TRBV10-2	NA	CASSESGRQGTQYF	TGCGCCAGCAGTGAGTCAGGCCGCCAGGGAACGCAGTATTTT
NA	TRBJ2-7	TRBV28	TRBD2	CASSSPRAGENYEQYF	TGTGCCAGCAGTTCCCCTCGGGCGGGGGAAAACTACGAGCAGTACTTC
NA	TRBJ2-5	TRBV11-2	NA	CASSFSRYQETQYF	TGTGCCAGCAGCTTCTCACGGTACCAAGAGACCCAGTACTTC
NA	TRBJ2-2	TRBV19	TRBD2	CATTPGGRLTGELFF	TGTGCCACAACCCCGGGCGGGAGACTTACCGGGGAGCTGTTTTTT
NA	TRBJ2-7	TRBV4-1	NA	CASSQGGGESRRNEQYF	TGCGCCAGCAGCCAAGGGGGCGGGGAAAGCAGAAGGAACGAGCAGTACTTC
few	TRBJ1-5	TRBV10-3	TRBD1	CAISQNAIQGAQPQHF	TGTGCCATCAGCCAAAACGCGATACAGGGGGCACAGCCCCAGCATTTT
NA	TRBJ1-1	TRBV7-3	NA	CASSWGEGVAFF	TGTGCCAGCAGCTGGGGGGAGGGAGTGGCTTTCTTT
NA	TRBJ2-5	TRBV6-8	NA	CALCRGVLKETQYF	TGTGCCCTCTGCAGGGGAGTACTAAAAGAGACCCAGTACTTC
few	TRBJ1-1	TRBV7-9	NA	CASSLEGRTEAFF	TGTGCCAGCAGCTTGGAGGGACGAACTGAAGCTTTCTTT
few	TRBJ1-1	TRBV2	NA	CASSEPREWREGMNTEAFF	TGTGCCAGCAGTGAACCTCGAGAGTGGAGGGAGGGGATGAACACTGAAGCTTTCTTT
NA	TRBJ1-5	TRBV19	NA	CASSEGLQRPQHF	TGTGCCAGTAGTGAGGGCCTCCAGAGGCCCCAGCATTTT
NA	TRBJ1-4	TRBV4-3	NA	CASSQVPYEKLFF	TGCGCCAGCAGCCAAGTCCCCTACGAAAAACTGTTTTTT
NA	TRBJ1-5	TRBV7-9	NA	CASSIDSIPQHF	TGTGCCAGCAGTATAGACAGCATCCCCCAGCATTTT
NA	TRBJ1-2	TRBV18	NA	CASSPVAGVNYGYTF	TGTGCCAGCTCACCAGTGGCAGGTGTTAACTATGGCTACACCTTC
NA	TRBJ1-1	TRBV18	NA	CASSPFGGTEAFF	TGTGCCAGCTCACCCTTTGGGGGGACTGAAGCTTTCTTT
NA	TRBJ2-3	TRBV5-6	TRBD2	CASSQGLVRADTQYF	TGTGCCAGCAGCCAGGGACTAGTGAGGGCAGATACGCAGTATTTT
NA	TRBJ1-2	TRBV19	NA	CASSITPTGTINGYTF	TGTGCCAGTAGTATAACCCCCACAGGCACTATCAATGGCTACACCTTC
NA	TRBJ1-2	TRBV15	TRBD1	CATSRGPGTGDGYGYTF	TGTGCCACCAGCAGAGGTCCCGGGACAGGGGATGGGTATGGCTACACCTTC
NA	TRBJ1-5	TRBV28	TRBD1	CASSLAQGEFQPQHF	TGTGCCAGCAGTTTGGCGCAGGGGGAGTTCCAGCCCCAGCATTTT
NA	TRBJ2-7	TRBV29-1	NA	CSVRTARVEQYF	TGCAGCGTCAGGACAGCGCGAGTAGAGCAGTACTTC
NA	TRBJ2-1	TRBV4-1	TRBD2	CASSRLAGGSGNNEQFF	TGCGCCAGCAGTAGGCTAGCGGGGGGCTCGGGTAACAATGAGCAGTTCTTC
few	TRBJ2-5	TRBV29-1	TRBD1	CSAGGQRGTQYF	TGCAGCGCTGGGGGACAGAGGGGGACCCAGTACTTC
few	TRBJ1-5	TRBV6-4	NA	CASSLEPFNQPQHF	TGTGCCAGCAGCCTAGAACCTTTCAATCAGCCCCAGCATTTT
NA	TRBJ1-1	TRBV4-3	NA	CASSQSGHWNTEAFF	TGCGCCAGCAGCCAGTCGGGACATTGGAACACTGAAGCTTTCTTT